This T cell receptor (beta chain) is drawn from a study of beta chain features in type 1 diabetes (dated by TCRdb to 2017 to 2018). General notes on the study: Mean age, gender distribution, total cell number and subset yield were not different between patients and healthy donors. Naive and central memory subsets were obtained from all 30 or so donors, but regulatory and stem cell-like memory subsets were isolated from only 8 patients and 8 healthy donors. In the study, TCRB repertoires of sorted circulating CD4+ T cell subsets from recently diagnosed type 1 diabetes patients were compared with those of matched healthy donors. A total of 90 million to 120 million sorted cells were examined across all samples, and a strong correlation was observed between cell number per subset and RNA yield.

Comment on this clone: Its specific antigen is unknown. No qualities accompany the bases; no much larger clone lies one base away.

On the study overall, not on this receptor specifically: Patients with type 1 diabetes made fewer insertions and deleted more nucleotides at VDJ recombination sites, implying thymic rearrangement abnormalities. Shorter templates might have been favored by PCR, but patient and control samples were amplified and corrected together, so both groups would have been affected equally by any skew. Because small numbers of individuals were included in the HLA sub-analyses, any influence of HLA type on TCRB rearrangement was left unresolved. Because cDNA was sequenced instead of genomic DNA, highly expressing activated cells could be over-represented, though the groups showed no difference in activation or CD3 levels. In all four CD4+ subsets, TCRB CDR3 length was moderately but significantly shorter in type 1 diabetes patients. Naive, central memory and regulatory TCRB repertoires appeared more similar among patients than among healthy donors.

Each donor gave one peripheral blood draw, approximately 110 mL on average, collected into heparinised tubes. Naive, central memory, regulatory and stem cell-like memory CD4+ T cells were sorted on a BD FACSAria II using a panel including CD45RO, CCR7, CD25, CD127, CD95 and CD27. Purity was above 98% for every sorted population. PBMCs were isolated right away by Lymphoprep density gradient centrifugation and were stained directly, without culture. Samples were stained and sorted in pairs, with one healthy donor and one patient per experiment, so that batch effects were minimized. The High Capacity cDNA Reverse Transcription Kit was used to reverse transcribe all of the isolated RNA, meaning that expressed TCRB transcripts were what got sequenced. Stem cell-like memory T cell samples underwent survey-depth immunoSEQ sequencing, averaging approximately 1 million total reads per sample. Sorted cells were lysed in RLT buffer and RNA was extracted with DNase-treated RNeasy Micro or Mini kits, depending on cell number. To prevent cross-contamination, each cell subset was processed individually, whereas patient and healthy donor samples were processed jointly. The immunoSEQ multiplex PCR was used to amplify TCRB sequences from cDNA, yielding 87-bp fragments that span the CDR3 region. Amplicons were sequenced on the Illumina HiSeq platform. As for the authors' bioinformatics: Synthetic template baselines were used to correct PCR bias computationally, reads within Hamming distance 2 were collapsed together, and singletons that could not be merged were discarded. Reads were aligned against IMGT so that V, D and J genes, CDR3 length and insertions or deletions at six rearrangement sites could be assigned. Clonotype counts were normalized to sorted cell number within each subset before computing true diversity and Gini coefficients with the tcR R package. Repertoire sharing was quantified using the overlap coefficient calculated on TCRB nucleotide sequences. TCRdb carries this immuneACCESS record with in-frame sequences only. Its versions omit some clonotypes, under half of them owing to an unresolved V gene in the studies checked, with the rest unexplained. V and J calls and clone size are copied from that table; D and trimming were computed from the DNA. The sample table contains fewer than 15,000 clones; only one count was recorded for roughly half of them. Around 0.96% of the sample lies in the top ten.

This sequence originates from a man aged 18 to 30 in good health. Sequencing was carried out using stem cell memory CD4+ T cells from blood. Sample cell subset or site, as interpreted from the label and publication: stem cell-like memory CD4+ T cells.

The DNA reads TGTGCCAGCAGTTACTCAACTCGGGGGATCTACGAGCAGTACTTC. This sequence encodes CASSYSTRGIYEQYF. The rearrangement joined TRBV6-5 to TRBJ2-7; TRBD2 is perhaps the D gene, given 6 matching bases. Measured from the cysteine to the phenylalanine, the CDR3 is 15 residues long. Only CDR3 DNA is held: 45 bases, read in frame from base 1. V and J lose 0 bases and 3 bases, and a span of 12 bases separates them. CDR1 MNHEY and CDR2 SVGAGI were looked up in the germline V gene.